A single sample gave rise to the 8 T cell receptor beta chains below, sequenced in a study of shared clonotypes between healthy human individuals. The assay was immunoSEQ multiplex PCR, and TCRdb's table has in-frame clones only and misses some. The sample includes roughly 2.4 million clones, approximately 94% of them seen just once. Sequencing was performed on naive CD4+ T cells sorted from blood. Subset reported: CD45RA+ positively selected. Receptor source: a man in his late teens or twenties in good health.

J is TRBJ1-2 and V is TRBV27; D might be TRBD1 (6 bases). The CDR3 is 15 residues long. Germline loops: CDR1 MNHEY, CDR2 SMNVEV (reference sequence). Deletions cut 3 bases from V and 0 bases from J, with 11 bases between. The CDR3 DNA sequence: TGTGCCAGCAGTTTCGCAGGGGTCCCTAACTATGGCTACACCTTC. Encoded protein: CASSFAGVPNYGYTF.

V gene TRBV6-6 combines with J gene TRBJ2-1; 7 nucleotides align to TRBD2. Germline trimming cut 4 bases from V and 5 bases from J; bases unmatched to any gene: 8. This CDR3 has 15 amino acids. The germline V gene has CDR1 MNHNY and CDR2 SVGAGI (reference sequence). The CDR3 DNA reads as TGTGCCAGCAGTTGGAGCGGGGTCGGGGACAATGAGCAGTTCTTC. Protein: CASSWSGVGDNEQFF.

The chain has TRBV21-1 and TRBJ2-5; the table's D call, TRBD2, was not checked against the DNA. TRBV21-1 is described as a pseudogene. The CDR3 is 11 residues long. CDR3 DNA: TGTGCCAGCAGCACGAGCGAGACCCAGTACTTC. Translated: CASSTSETQYF.

V is TRBV10-3 and J is TRBJ1-6; perhaps TRBD1 as D (5 bases). Germline lookup yields CDR1 ENHRY and CDR2 SYGVKD. Trimming removed 6 bases from V and 5 bases from J, with 11 bases in between. The CDR3 extends over 14 amino acids. CDR3 DNA: TGTGCCATCAGGGGGGGAATGGATAATTCACCCCTCCACTTT. Translation gives CAIRGGMDNSPLHF.

The chain employs TRBV23-1 and TRBJ1-4; D possibly corresponds to TRBD1 (6 bases). TRBV23-1 is identified as an open reading frame with a role that is uncertain. The CDR3 length is 14 residues. V was trimmed by 0 bases and J by 8 bases, leaving 10 bases between them. CDR3: CASSQSNRAEKLFF. DNA for the CDR3: TGCGCCAGCAGTCAATCCAACAGGGCGGAAAAACTGTTTTTT.

For the CDR3, the DNA is TGCAGCGTTGACCGTCAGGGGATGGTGCCAGCTTTCTTT. Translated, it gives CSVDRQGMVPAFF. The chain carries TRBV29-1 and TRBJ1-1, with D possibly matching TRBD1 (6 bases). Germline V gene sequence: CDR1 SQVTM, CDR2 ANQGSEA. CDR3 length: 13 amino acids. V lost 3 bases and J 10 bases, leaving 18 bases between the germline ends.

The chain carries TRBV7-6 and TRBJ2-3; TRBD2 matches 13 bases. The CDR3 consists of 17 residues. Trimming took 5 bases from V and 2 from J; bases not matched to a gene: 7. The germline CDR1 and CDR2 sequences are SGHVS and FNYEAQ. The CDR3 loop is CASSPGTSGDLTDTQYF. CDR3 in DNA: TGTGCCAGCAGCCCGGGGACTAGCGGGGATCTCACAGATACGCAGTATTTT.

The chain recombines TRBV30 with TRBJ2-1, with D unclear. Trimming left V 3 bases short and J 9 bases short, with 15 bases between. CDR3 length: 13 residues. Germline V CDR1 and CDR2: GTSNPN, SVGIG (reference sequence). CDR3 nucleotides: TGTGCCTGGAGGGCCACGAAGATCACTGAGCAGTTCTTC. This codes for CAWRATKITEQFF.